These 30 T cell receptor beta chains were sequenced from one sample in a study of early T cells in non-severe SARS-CoV-2 infection. Each CDR3 protein gets one entry after TCRdb re-called the 5' RACE reads with MiXCR. The table records more than 45,000 distinct CDR3 sequences, 10% to 15% of them present only once. Sample: whole blood. These receptors were taken from an adult who was a healthcare worker with PCR-confirmed SARS-CoV-2 infection or an uninfected control (not recorded which).

This clonotype was detected many times. The CDR3 DNA sequence: TGTGCCAGCTCACCACGTGGGGACCGCTCGGGAGAGACCCAGTACTTC. Its protein is CASSPRGDRSGETQYF. The chain links TRBV18 to TRBJ2-5; D assignment may be TRBD1 or TRBD2 (5 bases each). Between the trimmed V and J ends, which lost 1 base and 4 bases, there was a span of 16 bases. This CDR3 has 16 amino acids. Germline assignment: CDR1 KGHSH and CDR2 LQKENI.

This clonotype came up many times. This sequence joins TRBV7-2 and TRBJ1-5; 7 bases align to TRBD1. Looked up from germline, CDR1 is SGHTA and CDR2 is FQGNSA. Trimming took 0 bases from V and 0 from J; bases not matched to a gene: 14. The CDR3 runs to 20 residues. The chain's CDR3 is CASSLAKGALGDISNQPQHF. The CDR3, as DNA: TGTGCCAGCAGCTTAGCGAAGGGGGCTCTCGGCGATATTAGCAATCAGCCCCAGCATTTT.

This clonotype was observed a handful of times. V is TRBV6-1 and J is TRBJ2-6; no clear D gene. Germline V gene lookup returns CDR1 MNHNS and CDR2 SASEGT. There are 15 residues in the CDR3. The V end lost 1 base, the J end lost 1 base, and 5 bases lay between the germline ends. CDR3 nucleotide sequence: TGTGCCAGCAGTGAAGAGGGATCTGGGGCCAACGTCCTGACTTTC. The encoded protein is CASSEEGSGANVLTF.

With respect to this clonotype: The conserved phenylalanine or tryptophan normally closing the CDR3 is absent here, so this likely arose from a read error. The chain employs TRBV28 and TRBJ2-1; D is ambiguous. CDR3 length: 11 amino acids. CDR1 MDHEN and CDR2 SYDVKM come from the germline V gene. V gave up 7 bases and J gave up 10 bases, with 11 bases separating them. As DNA, the CDR3 is TGTGCCAGCACTTCTAATTGGGAGCAGTTCTCC. It specifies CASTSNWEQFS.

This clonotype was seen many times. The CDR3 here is CASSWTSTDTQYF. The CDR3 nucleotides read TGTGCCAGCAGCTGGACTAGCACAGATACGCAGTATTTT. The rearrangement uses TRBV7-2 and TRBJ2-3, with D perhaps matching TRBD2 (5 bases). The CDR3 runs to 13 residues. Deletions cut 4 bases from V and 0 bases from J, with 5 bases between. The germline CDR1 and CDR2 sequences are SGHTA and FQGNSA. The full variable domain, rest sourced from reference TRBV7-2 and TRBJ2-3, is GAGVSQSPSNKVTEKGKDVELRCDPISGHTALYWYRQSLGQGLEFLIYFQGNSAPDKSGLPSDRFSAERTGGSVSTLTIQRTQQEDSAVYLCASSWTSTDTQYFGPGTRLTVL.

The table lists this clonotype with many counts. The chain combines TRBV10-2 with TRBJ1-1; D call uncertain. Germline lookup yields CDR1 WSHSY and CDR2 SAAADI. This CDR3 is built from 14 residues. The V end was cut by 3 bases, the J end by 1 base, with 9 bases between. The CDR3 sequence: CASSEMGRNTEAFF. The CDR3 DNA follows: TGCGCCAGCAGTGAAATGGGGAGGAACACTGAAGCTTTCTTT.

This clonotype was observed at least ten times. The CDR3 loop reads CASSLAGGQETQYF. The CDR3 coding sequence is TGTGCCAGCAGCTTAGCGGGGGGGCAAGAGACCCAGTACTTC. The chain uses TRBV6-5 and TRBJ2-5; 11 bases align to TRBD2. CDR1 is MNHEY and CDR2 is SVGAGI in the germline V gene. The CDR3 has 14 amino acids. The trim removed 6 bases at V and 2 bases at J, leaving 2 bases unmatched.

V gene TRBV7-2 combines with J gene TRBJ1-1; the D gene is possibly TRBD1 (6 bases). Germline V gene lookup returns CDR1 SGHTA and CDR2 FQGNSA. The CDR3 sequence is 13 residues long. Trimming took off 7 bases at V and 4 bases at J, with 13 bases between the two ends. As DNA, the CDR3 is TGTGCCAGCAAGACAGGTCCAGGCACTGAAGCTTTCTTT. This codes for CASKTGPGTEAFF.

The J gene is TRBJ2-1, the V gene TRBV20-1, with TRBD2 identical over 10 bases. The trim removed 5 bases at V and 9 bases at J, leaving 10 bases unmatched. CDR3 length equals 14 residues. Germline V gives CDR1 DFQATT, CDR2 SNEGSKA (reference sequence). The chain's CDR3 is CSARSGRASSEQFF. The CDR3 DNA is TGCAGTGCTCGGAGCGGGAGGGCCTCCAGTGAGCAGTTCTTC.

This clonotype was recorded a few times. The J gene is TRBJ2-3, the V gene TRBV13; D gene uncertain. The CDR3 consists of 14 residues. V was cut by 4 bases and J by 4 bases, with 12 bases left in between. Germline lookup yields CDR1 PRHDT and CDR2 FYEKMQ (reference sequence). This CDR3 is CASSSTGIADTQYF. The CDR3 DNA follows: TGTGCCAGCAGCTCCACCGGAATTGCAGATACGCAGTATTTT.

The chain carries TRBV20-1 and TRBJ2-7; a weak D match, TRBD2 (5 bases). The germline V gene encodes CDR1 DFQATT and CDR2 SNEGSKA (reference sequence). V was trimmed by 6 bases and J by 6 bases, leaving 21 bases between them. This CDR3 is 14 amino acids long. The CDR3 DNA reads TGCAGTGCCCCCGGAGGACTCGCTTTGGTCGAGCAGTACTTC. This codes for CSAPGGLALVEQYF.

The chain carries TRBV4-3 and TRBJ2-6, with TRBD1 identical over 8 bases. Germline assignment: CDR1 LGHNA and CDR2 YSLEER. The CDR3 spans 18 residues. V lost 3 bases to trimming and J lost 0 bases; unmatched junction nucleotides: 7. CDR3 protein: CASSQYRGANSGANVLTF. CDR3 bases: TGCGCCAGCAGCCAGTACAGGGGGGCTAACTCTGGGGCCAACGTCCTGACTTTC.

The gene calls are TRBV29-1 and TRBJ1-1; D uncertain. The CDR3 is 13 amino acids. CDR1 and CDR2 (germline): SQVTM, ANQGSEA. V lost 1 base, J lost 3 bases, and 9 bases lay in between. The CDR3 spells CSVEVQVDTEAFF. The DNA of the CDR3 is TGCAGCGTTGAAGTGCAGGTCGACACTGAAGCTTTCTTT.

In nucleotides, the CDR3 is TGCAGCGTCGACGGGACTAGCGGGAGTTATGGCATTCAGTACTTC. Amino acid sequence: CSVDGTSGSYGIQYF. The genes are TRBV29-1 and TRBJ2-4, with 14 bases lining up with TRBD2. Germline assignment: CDR1 SQVTM and CDR2 ANQGSEA. Trimming removed 6 bases from V and 9 bases from J; junction bases left unmatched: 10. The CDR3 has 15 residues.

The chain joins TRBV6-5 to TRBJ2-1; D possibly corresponds to TRBD1 (5 bases). This CDR3 has 13 amino acids. The ends were cut back, 6 bases at V and 11 bases at J, with 17 bases in the middle. Germline-derived CDR1 and CDR2 are MNHEY and SVGAGI. CDR3 residues: CASSQSQGLKQFF. CDR3 in DNA: TGTGCCAGCAGCCAATCGCAGGGCCTTAAGCAGTTCTTC.

This clonotype was seen more than once but under ten times. The rearrangement links TRBV10-2 to TRBJ2-4; the D call may be TRBD1 or TRBD2 (6 bases each). Germline loops: CDR1 WSHSY, CDR2 SAAADI. CDR3 size: 17 residues. Trimming left V 6 bases short and J 1 base short, with 19 bases between. CDR3 sequence reads: CASRRGPSRGAKNIQYF. CDR3 coding DNA: TGCGCCAGCAGACGGGGGCCTTCCCGAGGGGCCAAAAACATTCAGTACTTC.

The table lists this clonotype with a few counts. The genes are TRBV4-1 and TRBJ2-5; 9 bases are shared with TRBD2. The trim removed 5 bases at V and 1 base at J, leaving 8 bases unmatched. Germline loops: CDR1 MGHRA, CDR2 YSYEKL. The CDR3 totals 16 residues. The chain's CDR3 is CASSARLAASQETQYF. CDR3 bases: TGCGCCAGCAGCGCCAGACTAGCGGCGTCCCAAGAGACCCAGTACTTC.

V is TRBV3-1 and J is TRBJ1-3, with unresolved D. V was cut by 3 bases and J by 3 bases, with 6 bases left in between. CDR3 length: 13 amino acids. Germline V gives CDR1 LGHDT, CDR2 YNNKEL (reference sequence). The CDR3 region has the DNA TGTGCCAGCAGCCACGGGTTTGGAAACACCATATATTTT. This encodes CASSHGFGNTIYF.

This clonotype was observed many times. This chain connects TRBV7-4 to TRBJ2-7, with D perhaps matching TRBD1 (6 bases). V was shortened by 5 bases and J by 5 bases, with 16 bases between the two germline ends. Germline values: CDR1 SGHVT, CDR2 SQSDAQ. This CDR3 comprises 14 residues. The CDR3 reads CASSRRPQGHEQYF. As DNA, the CDR3 is TGTGCCAGCAGCCGAAGGCCCCAGGGGCACGAGCAGTACTTC.

A few counts support this clonotype. The chain recombines TRBV6-2 or TRBV6-3 with TRBJ2-7; D is undetermined. CDR1 and CDR2 (germline): MNHEY, SVGEGT. The V and J ends lost 0 bases and 0 bases respectively, with 6 bases between them. CDR3 length: 14 residues. CDR3 nucleotides: TGTGCCAGCAGTTACTCGGGTCCCTCCTACGAGCAGTACTTC. Its translation is CASSYSGPSYEQYF.

This clonotype has only a few counts. The V gene is TRBV20-1, the J gene TRBJ2-1; D is undetermined. Looked up from germline, CDR1 is DFQATT and CDR2 is SNEGSKA (reference sequence). The germline V and J ends were trimmed by 5 bases and 5 bases, with 13 bases remaining between them. CDR3 length: 13 residues. CDR3: CSALDTYDNEQFF. The CDR3 coding sequence is TGCAGTGCTCTAGATACGTACGACAATGAGCAGTTCTTC.

This clonotype has more than one count but fewer than ten. The chain employs TRBV6-2 or TRBV6-3 and TRBJ1-5, with TRBD1 matching over 7 bases. J lost 2 bases, V lost 6 bases, and 1 base had no gene match. The CDR3 runs to 13 residues. Germline V gene sequence: CDR1 MNHEY, CDR2 SVGEGT. The DNA of the CDR3 is TGTGCCAGCAGAGGGACAGGCAATCAGCCCCAGCATTTT. Protein product: CASRGTGNQPQHF.

This chain joins TRBV11-2 and TRBJ2-1, with a possible D match to TRBD2 (6 bases). The CDR3 is 15 amino acids. The germline V gene encodes CDR1 SGHAT and CDR2 FQNNGV. Trimming cost V 9 bases and J 0 bases, with 15 bases left between them. This CDR3 is CASTGLANSYNEQFF. In DNA, the CDR3 is TGTGCCAGTACGGGACTGGCGAACTCCTACAATGAGCAGTTCTTC.

This clonotype was observed a handful of times. This rearrangement joins TRBV20-1 to TRBJ2-3; 7 nucleotides agree with TRBD2. The ends lost 7 bases at V and 10 bases at J; junction bases unmatched: 14. From germline, CDR1 is DFQATT and CDR2 SNEGSKA (reference sequence). The CDR3 spans 13 residues. This CDR3 is CSESGRERRAQYF. In DNA form, the CDR3 reads TGCAGTGAGAGTGGGCGGGAGAGAAGGGCGCAGTATTTT.

This clonotype was seen a handful of times. The chain couples TRBV5-4 to TRBJ2-7; D might be TRBD1 (6 bases). This CDR3 has 12 residues. Trimming shortened V by 6 bases and J by 5 bases, and 12 bases separated the two germline ends. Germline CDR1 reads SGHNT; CDR2 reads YYREEE (reference sequence). The CDR3 sequence is CASKFPGDEQYF. CDR3 sequence (DNA): TGTGCCAGCAAGTTTCCAGGGGACGAGCAGTACTTC.

This clonotype has at least ten counts. The chain carries TRBV20-1 and TRBJ2-2; D may be TRBD1 (5 bases). Germline lookup yields CDR1 DFQATT and CDR2 SNEGSKA (reference sequence). The CDR3 runs to 15 residues. The V end was cut by 3 bases, the J end by 3 bases, with 14 bases between. CDR3 region: CSASYAGLHTGELFF. The CDR3 nucleotides are TGCAGTGCTAGCTATGCAGGGCTACACACCGGGGAGCTGTTTTTT.

This chain connects TRBV27 to TRBJ1-1, with D tentatively TRBD1 (5 bases). The V gene lost 3 bases and the J gene lost 0 bases, with 23 bases spanning the gap. This CDR3 spans 19 amino acids. In germline, CDR1 is MNHEY, CDR2 SMNVEV (reference sequence). For the CDR3, the DNA is TGTGCCAGCAGTTTGAGGATTCGTGGGGCAGACTCCATGAACACTGAAGCTTTCTTT. It yields the protein CASSLRIRGADSMNTEAFF.

This clonotype was seen many times. V gene TRBV27 combines with J gene TRBJ1-1, with a weak D call TRBD1 (6 bases). Trimming stripped 1 base from V and 3 bases from J, with 12 bases between. Germline values: CDR1 MNHEY, CDR2 SMNVEV (reference sequence). This CDR3 is 15 amino acids long. CDR3 coding DNA: TGTGCCAGCAGTTTATGGGGGGCGCCGGACACTGAAGCTTTCTTT. Translation gives CASSLWGAPDTEAFF.

V usage is TRBV20-1 and J usage is TRBJ2-2, with 10 bases lining up with TRBD1. There are 15 residues in the CDR3. With 2 bases clipped from V and 8 bases from J, the junction kept 8 bases outside the gene matches. CDR1 and CDR2 (germline): DFQATT, SNEGSKA (reference sequence). The CDR3 sequence: CSARISRTGGGELFF. In DNA, the CDR3 is TGCAGTGCTAGAATTTCCCGGACAGGGGGAGGGGAGCTGTTTTTT.

Many counts were recorded for this clonotype. The chain combines TRBV5-8 with TRBJ1-5, with D perhaps matching TRBD1 (5 bases). The germline V and J ends were trimmed by 4 bases and 6 bases, with 8 bases remaining between them. This CDR3 is built from 12 residues. Per germline, CDR1 SGHTS and CDR2 YDEGEE. The CDR3 bases are TGTGCCAGCAGCGGGGGAGGTCAGCCCCAGCATTTT. Translated: CASSGGGQPQHF.